These T cell receptor beta chains were read from a single sample in a study of CD8 T cells in Susac syndrome. TCRdb called the immunoSEQ multiplex PCR reads again in MiXCR, with one record for every CDR3 protein. Here the sample spans under 200,000 distinct CDR3 sequences, about 96% being singletons. Sequenced input: CD4+ T cells from PBMCs. These receptors all come from a human donor with Susac syndrome. Each CDR3 is given with its conserved first and last residue. Each record gives: D gene, V gene, clone size, J gene, CDR3 protein, CDR3 DNA. D genes are given only for firm matches. Clone size is not always given. Where it is, it says once, few, many or a class for expanded clones.

d_call: TRBD2
v_call: TRBV29-1
clone_size: NA
j_call: TRBJ2-1
cdr3_aa: CSVGTRREDSYNEQFF
cdr3_nt: TGCAGCGTTGGAACTCGACGGGAGGACTCCTACAATGAGCAGTTCTTC

d_call: TRBD1
v_call: TRBV6-6
clone_size: NA
j_call: TRBJ2-7
cdr3_aa: CASSSGQGSSYEQYF
cdr3_nt: TGTGCCAGCAGTTCCGGACAGGGAAGCTCCTACGAGCAGTACTTC

d_call: TRBD1
v_call: TRBV30
clone_size: once
j_call: TRBJ1-1
cdr3_aa: CAWSWTGTEAFF
cdr3_nt: TGTGCCTGGAGTTGGACAGGAACTGAAGCTTTCTTT

d_call: TRBD1
v_call: TRBV29-1
clone_size: NA
j_call: TRBJ2-7
cdr3_aa: CSVAGQVYEQYF
cdr3_nt: TGCAGCGTTGCTGGACAGGTCTACGAGCAGTACTTC

d_call: NA
v_call: TRBV5-6
clone_size: NA
j_call: TRBJ2-5
cdr3_aa: CASSSLGQETQYF
cdr3_nt: TGTGCCAGCAGTTCGCTCGGACAGGAGACCCAGTACTTC

d_call: NA
v_call: TRBV25-1
clone_size: NA
j_call: TRBJ1-1
cdr3_aa: CASNEGGSRTEAFF
cdr3_nt: TGTGCCAGCAACGAGGGAGGGAGTCGGACTGAAGCTTTCTTT

d_call: NA
v_call: TRBV30
clone_size: NA
j_call: TRBJ2-5
cdr3_aa: CAWSAGYQETQYF
cdr3_nt: TGTGCCTGGAGTGCCGGGTACCAAGAGACCCAGTACTTC

d_call: NA
v_call: TRBV7-3
clone_size: NA
j_call: TRBJ2-1
cdr3_aa: CASSLRELAPYNEQFF
cdr3_nt: TGTGCCAGCAGCTTACGGGAGCTAGCCCCCTACAATGAGCAGTTCTTC

d_call: TRBD2
v_call: TRBV7-3
clone_size: NA
j_call: TRBJ2-3
cdr3_aa: CASSDGLGGDTQYF
cdr3_nt: TGTGCCAGCAGCGATGGACTAGGAGGAGATACGCAGTATTTT

d_call: TRBD2
v_call: TRBV25-1
clone_size: NA
j_call: TRBJ2-3
cdr3_aa: CASSEQAGGGTDTQYF
cdr3_nt: TGTGCCAGCAGTGAACAAGCGGGGGGAGGCACAGATACGCAGTATTTT

d_call: NA
v_call: TRBV30
clone_size: once
j_call: TRBJ1-2
cdr3_aa: CAWNPFLGGNYGYTF
cdr3_nt: TGTGCCTGGAACCCTTTTCTGGGGGGAAACTATGGCTACACCTTC

d_call: TRBD1
v_call: TRBV25-1
clone_size: once
j_call: TRBJ1-5
cdr3_aa: CASLTGVNQPQHF
cdr3_nt: TGTGCCAGCCTGACAGGGGTTAATCAGCCCCAGCATTTT

d_call: TRBD1
v_call: TRBV7-3
clone_size: NA
j_call: TRBJ2-1
cdr3_aa: CASSLTRDRGSDEQFF
cdr3_nt: TGTGCCAGCAGCCTCACCCGGGACAGGGGATCGGATGAGCAGTTCTTC

d_call: NA
v_call: TRBV23-1
clone_size: NA
j_call: TRBJ1-5
cdr3_aa: CASSQSPPRSNQPQHF
cdr3_nt: TGCGCCAGCAGTCAATCTCCCCCGCGTAGCAATCAGCCCCAGCATTTT

d_call: NA
v_call: TRBV12-3/TRBV12-4
clone_size: NA
j_call: TRBJ1-4
cdr3_aa: CASSFPSGEAGEKLFF
cdr3_nt: TGTGCCAGCAGTTTTCCTTCCGGAGAAGCCGGTGAAAAACTGTTTTTT

d_call: NA
v_call: TRBV12-3/TRBV12-4
clone_size: NA
j_call: TRBJ2-1
cdr3_aa: CASTLEESSYNEQFF
cdr3_nt: TGTGCCAGCACCCTGGAGGAAAGCTCCTACAATGAGCAGTTCTTC

d_call: NA
v_call: TRBV18
clone_size: NA
j_call: TRBJ1-1
cdr3_aa: CASSIQGNTEAFF
cdr3_nt: TGTGCCAGCTCAATACAGGGGAACACTGAAGCTTTCTTT

d_call: TRBD2
v_call: TRBV6-2/TRBV6-3
clone_size: NA
j_call: TRBJ2-2
cdr3_aa: CASSYLAADTGELFF
cdr3_nt: TGTGCCAGCAGTTACCTAGCGGCAGACACCGGGGAGCTGTTTTTT

d_call: TRBD1
v_call: TRBV29-1
clone_size: NA
j_call: TRBJ1-5
cdr3_aa: CSVRTGEDQPQHF
cdr3_nt: TGCAGCGTGCGGACAGGGGAGGATCAGCCCCAGCATTTT

d_call: NA
v_call: TRBV5-4
clone_size: NA
j_call: TRBJ2-5
cdr3_aa: CASSLQPVETQYF
cdr3_nt: TGTGCCAGCAGCTTACAGCCGGTGGAGACCCAGTACTTC

d_call: NA
v_call: TRBV12-3/TRBV12-4
clone_size: NA
j_call: TRBJ1-5
cdr3_aa: CASSLEKGQPQHF
cdr3_nt: TGTGCCAGCAGTTTAGAAAAGGGGCAGCCCCAGCATTTT

d_call: TRBD2
v_call: TRBV7-2
clone_size: NA
j_call: TRBJ2-3
cdr3_aa: CASSLTSGPTDTQYF
cdr3_nt: TGTGCCAGCAGCCTGACTAGCGGTCCCACAGATACGCAGTATTTT

d_call: TRBD2
v_call: TRBV20-1
clone_size: once
j_call: TRBJ2-5
cdr3_aa: CSALAGQETQYF
cdr3_nt: TGCAGTGCTTTAGCGGGACAAGAGACCCAGTACTTC

d_call: NA
v_call: TRBV6-6
clone_size: NA
j_call: TRBJ2-1
cdr3_aa: CASGHRGPTYNEQFF
cdr3_nt: TGTGCCAGCGGACACAGAGGTCCTACCTACAATGAGCAGTTCTTC

d_call: NA
v_call: TRBV14
clone_size: NA
j_call: TRBJ1-1
cdr3_aa: CASSQSAGRNTEAFF
cdr3_nt: TGTGCCAGCAGCCAATCGGCAGGGCGGAACACTGAAGCTTTCTTT

d_call: TRBD2
v_call: TRBV9
clone_size: once
j_call: TRBJ2-1
cdr3_aa: CASSATSGTYNEQFF
cdr3_nt: TGTGCCAGCAGCGCGACTAGCGGGACGTACAATGAGCAGTTCTTC

d_call: NA
v_call: TRBV2
clone_size: NA
j_call: TRBJ2-7
cdr3_aa: CASRADSPNEQYF
cdr3_nt: TGTGCCAGCAGAGCGGACAGTCCCAACGAGCAGTACTTC

d_call: NA
v_call: TRBV2
clone_size: NA
j_call: TRBJ2-3
cdr3_aa: CASTRVRGTDTQYF
cdr3_nt: TGTGCCAGCACCCGCGTTCGTGGCACAGATACGCAGTATTTT

d_call: TRBD1
v_call: TRBV30
clone_size: NA
j_call: TRBJ1-5
cdr3_aa: CAWTPGQGNQPQHF
cdr3_nt: TGTGCCTGGACTCCGGGACAGGGGAATCAGCCCCAGCATTTT

d_call: NA
v_call: TRBV24-1
clone_size: NA
j_call: TRBJ1-2
cdr3_aa: CATSDTDNHYGYTF
cdr3_nt: TGTGCCACCAGTGACACGGACAACCACTATGGCTACACCTTC

d_call: NA
v_call: TRBV30
clone_size: NA
j_call: TRBJ2-3
cdr3_aa: CAWSSKGTDTQYF
cdr3_nt: TGTGCCTGGAGTAGTAAGGGCACAGATACGCAGTATTTT

d_call: NA
v_call: TRBV7-9
clone_size: NA
j_call: TRBJ2-6
cdr3_aa: CASSLSGAGISGANVLTF
cdr3_nt: TGTGCCAGCAGCTTATCCGGGGCCGGCATCTCTGGGGCCAACGTCCTGACTTTC

d_call: NA
v_call: TRBV7-3
clone_size: NA
j_call: TRBJ2-5
cdr3_aa: CASSPSGTPGETQYF
cdr3_nt: TGTGCCAGCAGCCCCTCGGGAACCCCCGGAGAGACCCAGTACTTC

d_call: NA
v_call: TRBV14
clone_size: NA
j_call: TRBJ2-4
cdr3_aa: CASSQDTRVSKNIQYF
cdr3_nt: TGTGCCAGCAGCCAAGACACACGGGTATCCAAAAACATTCAGTACTTC

d_call: NA
v_call: TRBV7-8
clone_size: NA
j_call: TRBJ1-5
cdr3_aa: CASSLAGTNQPQHF
cdr3_nt: TGTGCCAGCAGCTTGGCAGGCACCAATCAGCCCCAGCATTTT

d_call: TRBD2
v_call: TRBV4-3
clone_size: NA
j_call: TRBJ2-7
cdr3_aa: CASSHFPGLRYEQYF
cdr3_nt: TGCGCCAGCAGCCATTTTCCGGGACTAAGATACGAGCAGTACTTC

d_call: NA
v_call: TRBV15
clone_size: NA
j_call: TRBJ2-2
cdr3_aa: CATSRVWDMTTGELFF
cdr3_nt: TGTGCCACCAGCAGAGTTTGGGACATGACAACCGGGGAGCTGTTTTTT